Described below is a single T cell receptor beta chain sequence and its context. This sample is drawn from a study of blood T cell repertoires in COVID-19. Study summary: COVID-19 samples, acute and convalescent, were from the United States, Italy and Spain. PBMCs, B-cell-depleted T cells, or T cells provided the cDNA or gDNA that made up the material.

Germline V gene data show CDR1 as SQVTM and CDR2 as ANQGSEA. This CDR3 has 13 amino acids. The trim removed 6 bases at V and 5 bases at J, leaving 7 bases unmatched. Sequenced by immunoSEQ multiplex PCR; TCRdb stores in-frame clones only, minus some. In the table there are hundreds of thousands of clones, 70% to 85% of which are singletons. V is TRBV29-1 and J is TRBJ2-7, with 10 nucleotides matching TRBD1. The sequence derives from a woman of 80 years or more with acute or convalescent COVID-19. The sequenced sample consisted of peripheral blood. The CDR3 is CSVRGQGTNEQYF. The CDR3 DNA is TGCAGCGTGCGGGGACAGGGGACTAACGAGCAGTACTTC.